This T cell receptor beta chain was recorded in a study of shared clonotypes between healthy human individuals. Study context: The people who gave samples were a couple of women and a few men aged 18 to 49. General study results and limits: Rarefaction showed sorted-subset sequencing was incomplete despite large depth. Of the naive CD4 clonotypes, around 4.9% were shared across a few donors.

About this clone: Its antigen remains unidentified.

Measured with immunoSEQ multiplex PCR; TCRdb has only the in-frame clones, and not every one. The sample includes some 2.1 million clones, about 95% of them seen just once. As defined, naive CD8 cells were CD45RO-negative and positively selected for CCR7, with terminally differentiated effector memory CD45RA+ cells excluded. The receptor's source is a man in his late teens or twenties in good health. The sample was naive CD8+ T cells sorted from blood.

The CDR3 spells CASGRDRGDGYTF. CDR3 bases: TGTGCCAGCGGCCGGGACAGGGGCGATGGCTACACCTTC. The genes are TRBV7-6 and TRBJ1-2, with TRBD1 identical over 10 bases. Per germline, CDR1 SGHVS and CDR2 FNYEAQ. The junction had 6 bases not matched to a gene; V was cut back by 8 bases and J by 6 bases. The CDR3 sequence is 13 residues long.